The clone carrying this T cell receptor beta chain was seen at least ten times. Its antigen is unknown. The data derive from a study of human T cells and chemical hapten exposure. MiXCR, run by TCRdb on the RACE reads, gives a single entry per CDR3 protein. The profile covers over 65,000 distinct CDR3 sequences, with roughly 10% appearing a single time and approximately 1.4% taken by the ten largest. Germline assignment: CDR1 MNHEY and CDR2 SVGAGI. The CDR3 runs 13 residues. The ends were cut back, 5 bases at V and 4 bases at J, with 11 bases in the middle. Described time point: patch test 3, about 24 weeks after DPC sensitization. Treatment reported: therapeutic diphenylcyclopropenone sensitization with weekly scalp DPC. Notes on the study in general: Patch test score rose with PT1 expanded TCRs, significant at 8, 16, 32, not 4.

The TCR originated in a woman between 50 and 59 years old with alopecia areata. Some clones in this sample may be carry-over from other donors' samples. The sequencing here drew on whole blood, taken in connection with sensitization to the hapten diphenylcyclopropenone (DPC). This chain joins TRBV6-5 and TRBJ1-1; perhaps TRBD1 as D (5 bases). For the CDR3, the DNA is TGTGCCAGCAGTGGGGGATGGAGCACTGAAGCTTTCTTT. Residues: CASSGGWSTEAFF.